These 5 T cell receptor beta chains came from one sample sequenced in a study of T cell repertoires in cytomegalovirus infection. Each CDR3 protein gets one entry after TCRdb re-called the reads with MiXCR. The sample consists of approximately 120,000 distinct CDR3 sequences, approximately 28% of them appearing once. These receptors lack a known antigen. The starting material was CD8+ T cells from cultured PBMCs, obtained from culture after CMV antigen stimulation. These receptors originate from a human donor in good health (CMV status not recorded). Some clones in this sample may be carry-over from other donors' samples.

This clonotype was detected ten times or more. The V and J genes are TRBV11-1 and TRBJ1-1; D perhaps matches TRBD1 (6 bases). The CDR3 runs to 15 residues. V gave up 5 bases and J gave up 4 bases, with 17 bases separating them. Germline V gene data show CDR1 as SGHAT and CDR2 as FQDESV (reference sequence). DNA for the CDR3: TGTGCCAGCAGCCCCCCCACAGGGAGTGGCACTGAAGCTTTCTTT. Amino acids: CASSPPTGSGTEAFF.

The chain carries TRBV19 and TRBJ2-1; weak D call: TRBD1 (6 bases). The CDR3 runs to 12 residues. Trimming removed 9 bases from V and 9 bases from J, with 15 bases in between. Germline values: CDR1 LNHDA, CDR2 SQIVND (reference sequence). The CDR3 sequence: CASTGLGVEQFF. CDR3 DNA sequence: TGTGCCAGCACAGGGCTAGGGGTTGAGCAGTTCTTC.

There are many counts of this clonotype. The chain recombines TRBV6-5 with TRBJ1-2, with 7 bases fitting TRBD1. Germline values: CDR1 MNHEY, CDR2 SVGAGI. The V segment lost 6 bases and the J segment 4 bases; nucleotides outside the gene matches: 8. CDR3 size: 14 residues. The CDR3 reads CASRGGGAGYGYTF. CDR3 bases: TGTGCCAGCAGAGGAGGGGGCGCCGGCTATGGCTACACCTTC.

The rearrangement uses TRBV2 and TRBJ1-1; 7 bases align to TRBD1. The CDR3 covers 16 residues. The V and J ends lost 4 bases and 3 bases, in that order; junction bases with no gene match: 11. Germline V gene lookup returns CDR1 SNHLY and CDR2 FYNNEI. The CDR3 protein is CASSVDRRTGDTEAFF. The CDR3 coding sequence is TGTGCCAGCAGTGTGGACAGGAGGACGGGGGACACTGAAGCTTTCTTT. Drawing the rest from reference TRBV2 and TRBJ1-1, the complete variable domain is EPEVTQTPSHQVTQMGQEVILRCVPISNHLYFYWYRQILGQKVEFLVSFYNNEISEKSEIFDDQFSVERPDGSNFTLKIRSTKLEDSAMYFCASSVDRRTGDTEAFFGQGTRLTVV.

To note about this clonotype: No conserved phenylalanine or tryptophan is present at the end of the CDR3, so a read error is the likely explanation. The genes are TRBV6-1 and TRBJ1-4; D call uncertain. The germline V gene encodes CDR1 MNHNS and CDR2 SASEGT. The CDR3 spans 17 residues. This CDR3 reads CPSSEARSGRTNEKLFL. CDR3 DNA: TGTCCCAGCAGTGAAGCAAGGTCGGGGAGGACTAATGAAAAACTGTTTTTG.